A single sample gave rise to the 18 T cell receptor beta chains below, sequenced in a study of cytomegalovirus exposure and HLA in healthy donors. In the PCR, 60 Vbeta and 13 Jbeta primers were used. This table comes from immunoSEQ multiplex PCR, and its TCRdb copy is limited to in-frame clones, with some not included. The sample shows 270,000 or so clones, about nine tenths of them seen only once. Sequenced sample: PBMCs. Receptors were obtained from a girl aged 2 to 10 in good health and CMV-seronegative.

V is TRBV19 and J is TRBJ2-5; no clear D gene. Trimming left V 3 bases short and J 5 bases short, with 4 bases between. Germline V CDR1 and CDR2: LNHDA, SQIVND (reference sequence). The CDR3 length is 11 residues. The DNA of the CDR3 is TGTGCCAGTAGTATCTCGGAGACCCAGTACTTC. Its protein product is CASSISETQYF.

The chain combines TRBV7-9 with TRBJ2-1, with 7 bases aligning to TRBD2. V gave up 1 base and J gave up 7 bases; unmatched junction bases: 10. The CDR3 runs 16 residues. Germline assignment: CDR1 SEHNR and CDR2 FQNEAQ (reference sequence). CDR3 sequence reads: CASSLVRGGPKNEQFF. The CDR3, as DNA: TGTGCCAGCAGCTTAGTGCGGGGAGGGCCTAAAAATGAGCAGTTCTTC.

This sequence joins TRBV6-5 and TRBJ1-1, with no clear D. Deletions cut 7 bases from V and 2 bases from J, with 11 bases between. The CDR3 is 13 amino acids. Germline V gene lookup returns CDR1 MNHEY and CDR2 SVGAGI. The CDR3 sequence: CASTLTTNTEAFF. DNA of the CDR3: TGTGCCAGCACCTTGACAACCAACACTGAAGCTTTCTTT.

This chain joins TRBV28 and TRBJ2-1; D may be TRBD2 (7 bases). In germline, CDR1 is MDHEN, CDR2 SYDVKM. Trimming took off 4 bases at V and 7 bases at J, with 20 bases between the two ends. The CDR3 length is 16 residues. The CDR3: CASSSPAGATINEQFF. Written as DNA, the CDR3 is TGTGCCAGCAGTTCTCCCGCGGGGGCAACTATTAATGAGCAGTTCTTC.

This chain links TRBV5-1 with TRBJ2-3; perhaps TRBD2 as D (6 bases). Germline assignment: CDR1 SGHRS and CDR2 YFSETQ. Trimming took off 3 bases at V and 4 bases at J, with 15 bases between the two ends. CDR3 length: 15 amino acids. The CDR3 DNA reads TGCGCCAGCAGCTCACAAACCAGCGGGCCAGATACGCAGTATTTT. Its protein product is CASSSQTSGPDTQYF.

V usage is TRBV6-7 and J usage is TRBJ2-1, with D tentatively TRBD1 (6 bases). TRBV6-7 is classed as an ORF, of uncertain function. This CDR3 spans 17 amino acids. V was shortened by 5 bases and J by 2 bases, with 19 bases between the two germline ends. The CDR3 coding sequence is TGTGCCAGCAGTCTTAAAGACAGGAGCCGAACCTACAATGAGCAGTTCTTC. As protein: CASSLKDRSRTYNEQFF.

V gene TRBV2 combines with J gene TRBJ1-4, with 10 bases matching TRBD1. The ends lost 2 bases at V and 8 bases at J; junction bases unmatched: 11. Germline values: CDR1 SNHLY, CDR2 FYNNEI. The CDR3 extends over 17 amino acids. The CDR3 reads CASSEIGRTGGPEKLFF. Written as DNA, the CDR3 is TGTGCCAGCAGTGAAATCGGAAGGACAGGGGGGCCGGAAAAACTGTTTTTT. Supplemented by reference TRBV2 and TRBJ1-4, the full variable domain reads EPEVTQTPSHQVTQMGQEVILRCVPISNHLYFYWYRQILGQKVEFLVSFYNNEISEKSEIFDDQFSVERPDGSNFTLKIRSTKLEDSAMYFCASSEIGRTGGPEKLFFGSGTQLSVL.

Concerning this clone itself: Distinct nucleotide sequences in the sample also encode this CDR3. This chain connects TRBV5-6 to TRBJ1-4, with D tentatively TRBD1 (5 bases). Germline V CDR1 and CDR2: SGHDT, YYEEEE. The CDR3 contains 16 residues. Trimming stripped 4 bases from V and 7 bases from J, with 20 bases between. In DNA, the CDR3 is TGTGCCAGCAGCCTGGATAGAACAGGTCTGGGTGAAAAACTGTTTTTT. This sequence encodes CASSLDRTGLGEKLFF.

This sequence joins TRBV11-2 and TRBJ2-5, with a weak D call TRBD1 (6 bases). Germline loops: CDR1 SGHAT, CDR2 FQNNGV. V was pared by 5 bases and J by 2 bases, with 9 bases between. This CDR3 has 13 residues. The CDR3 is CASSPGTQETQYF. CDR3 DNA: TGTGCCAGCAGCCCAGGGACACAAGAGACCCAGTACTTC.

The chain couples TRBV2 to TRBJ2-7, with 10 bases aligning to TRBD2. This CDR3 comprises 13 residues. The ends lost 6 bases at V and 1 base at J; junction bases unmatched: 0. From germline, CDR1 is SNHLY and CDR2 FYNNEI. The CDR3 DNA sequence: TGTGCCAGCAGGACTAGCGGGTCCTACGAGCAGTACTTC. This codes for CASRTSGSYEQYF.

The J gene is TRBJ2-1, the V gene TRBV12-5, with D maybe TRBD2 (5 bases). Trimming stripped 8 bases from V and 5 bases from J, with 10 bases between. Germline lookup yields CDR1 LGHNT and CDR2 FRNRAP. The CDR3 sequence is 12 residues long. The CDR3 is CASTDWNNEQFF. As DNA, the CDR3 is TGTGCTAGTACGGACTGGAACAATGAGCAGTTCTTC.

The V and J genes are TRBV28 and TRBJ1-3; D not certain. The CDR3 consists of 15 residues. CDR1 is MDHEN, CDR2 SYDVKM, per germline. The V end was cut by 5 bases, the J end by 0 bases, with 11 bases between. The CDR3 here is CASSPGSFSGNTIYF. The CDR3 DNA reads as TGTGCCAGCAGTCCCGGGTCCTTCTCTGGAAACACCATATATTTT.

This chain joins TRBV6-1 and TRBJ2-4, with D perhaps matching TRBD1 (6 bases). The CDR3 has 15 residues. The V gene's germline CDR1 is MNHNS and CDR2 SASEGT. Trimming removed 7 bases at V and 0 bases at J, with 13 bases between. The chain's CDR3 is CASTPTGLAKNIQYF. Here the CDR3 DNA reads TGTGCCAGCACCCCGACAGGCTTAGCCAAAAACATTCAGTACTTC.

The V call is TRBV5-1, the J call TRBJ2-3; unclear D gene. CDR1 is SGHRS, CDR2 YFSETQ, per germline. CDR3 size: 13 residues. Trimming left V 4 bases short and J 2 bases short, with 8 bases between. As DNA, the CDR3 is TGCGCCAGCAGCCTGGGCTACACAGATACGCAGTATTTT. Translated: CASSLGYTDTQYF.

The rearrangement links TRBV5-1 to TRBJ2-4, with TRBD1 matching 9 bases. V was clipped by 0 bases and J by 5 bases; unmatched bases: 3. Germline V gene data show CDR1 as SGHRS and CDR2 as YFSETQ. The CDR3 contains 15 residues. In DNA, the CDR3 is TGCGCCAGCAGCTTGGAGGGACAGGGCCAAAACATTCAGTACTTC. Its translation: CASSLEGQGQNIQYF. The full variable domain, rest sourced from reference TRBV5-1 and TRBJ2-4, is KAGVTQTPRYLIKTRGQQVTLSCSPISGHRSVSWYQQTPGQGLQFLFEYFSETQRNKGNFPGRFSGRQFSNSRSEMNVSTLELGDSALYLCASSLEGQGQNIQYFGAGTRLSVL.

J is TRBJ2-3 and V is TRBV6-6; D is unresolved. Germline V gene data show CDR1 as MNHNY and CDR2 as SVGAGI (reference sequence). Trimming cost V 6 bases and J 3 bases, with 4 bases left between them. The CDR3 loop spans 11 amino acids. The CDR3 nucleotides read TGTGCCAGCAGCCCTACAGATACGCAGTATTTT. Encoded protein: CASSPTDTQYF.

The V and J genes are TRBV6-6 and TRBJ1-3; 8 bases fit TRBD1. Germline CDR1 and CDR2: MNHNY and SVGAGI (reference sequence). The junction had 5 bases not matched to a gene; V was cut back by 6 bases and J by 4 bases. This CDR3 comprises 14 residues. The CDR3 region has the DNA TGTGCCAGCAGCCAAAGGACAGGGGGAAACACCATATATTTT. Translation gives CASSQRTGGNTIYF.

The gene calls are TRBV29-1 and TRBJ1-1; D possibly corresponds to TRBD1 (5 bases). Per germline, CDR1 SQVTM and CDR2 ANQGSEA. V lost 5 bases and J 3 bases, leaving 7 bases between the germline ends. The CDR3 has 11 amino acids. This chain's CDR3 is CSVSGDTEAFF. For the CDR3, the DNA is TGCAGCGTTTCGGGGGACACTGAAGCTTTCTTT.